This record covers a single TCR beta chain. What it binds is unknown. RNA transcripts yielded amplified TCR beta CDR3 regions. The workflow started with a first-round RT-PCR run with HTBI primers and then moved on to a second-round multiplex PCR. MiXCR was run by TCRdb on the multiplex PCR reads, yielding one entry per CDR3 protein. The sample has about 600,000 distinct CDR3 sequences; 35% to 40% are singletons. Patients newly diagnosed with hyperthyroidism, under 2 months' duration, were aged 18 to 65, the study reports. Excluded: other autoimmune disease, uncontrolled infection, pregnancy or lactation. Orbital computed tomography, thyroid ultrasound, TRAb, serum thyroxine and clinical symptoms formed the basis of diagnosis. The data belong to a study of Graves' ophthalmopathy and Graves' hyperthyroidism. The study's findings and limits: The authors also found most expanded thyroid clonotypes above 0.001 frequency in blood.

The sample comprised peripheral blood or thyroid tissue (not recorded which). The TCR comes from an adult man with Graves' hyperthyroidism.

The CDR3 nucleotides are TGTGCCAGCAATGGACAGGGGGAGAATTCACCCCTCCACTTT. Amino acids: CASNGQGENSPLHF. The chain couples TRBV2 to TRBJ1-6; the match to TRBD1 covers 10 bases. J gave up 7 bases and V 7 bases, and 4 bases lay outside the gene matches. Germline CDR1 is SNHLY and CDR2 is FYNNEI. The CDR3 is 14 amino acids.